The 28 T cell receptor beta chains reported below all come from one sample, sequenced in a study of blood T cell repertoires in COVID-19. The assay was immunoSEQ multiplex PCR, and TCRdb's table has in-frame clones only and misses some. The data show roughly 280,000 clones, with approximately 86% seen just once and roughly 2.2% held by the top ten. The sample comprised peripheral blood. These TCRs come from a woman between 45 and 60 years old who had recovered from COVID-19.

This sequence joins TRBV5-4 and TRBJ1-2; unclear D gene. CDR1 and CDR2 from the germline V gene are SGHNT and YYREEE (reference sequence). V lost 5 bases and J lost 6, with 20 bases in between. This CDR3 is built from 15 residues. CDR3 residues: CASSSPRRGKDGYTF. DNA for the CDR3: TGTGCCAGCAGTTCCCCGAGGCGGGGAAAAGATGGCTACACCTTC.

The chain links TRBV6-6 to TRBJ2-1, with TRBD2 identical over 7 bases. The CDR3 sequence is 14 residues long. The trim removed 2 bases at V and 4 bases at J, leaving 2 bases unmatched. The germline CDR1 and CDR2 sequences are MNHNY and SVGAGI (reference sequence). CDR3: CASSYAGVYNEQFF. CDR3 nucleotide sequence: TGTGCCAGCAGTTACGCGGGGGTGTACAATGAGCAGTTCTTC.

V and J are TRBV5-5 and TRBJ1-2, with D possibly TRBD1 on 5 matching bases. There are 15 residues in the CDR3. Germline values: CDR1 SGHKS, CDR2 YYEKEE (reference sequence). Trimming left V 2 bases short and J 0 bases short, with 11 bases between. Here the CDR3 reads CASSFGRTPNYGYTF. CDR3 coding DNA: TGTGCCAGCAGCTTCGGGCGGACACCTAACTATGGCTACACCTTC.

The genes are TRBV25-1 and TRBJ1-6; D remains ambiguous. The CDR3 spans 15 residues. Trimming left V 2 bases short and J 7 bases short, with 12 bases between. The germline CDR1 and CDR2 sequences are MGHDK and SYGVNS. The CDR3 sequence is CASSEGAGINSPLHF. In DNA form, the CDR3 reads TGTGCCAGCAGTGAAGGTGCAGGTATCAATTCACCCCTCCACTTT.

V and J are TRBV29-1 and TRBJ2-1; D not certain. Germline lookup yields CDR1 SQVTM and CDR2 ANQGSEA. CDR3 length: 11 amino acids. V was cut by 2 bases and J by 8 bases, with 7 bases left in between. The CDR3 nucleotides are TGCAGCGTTGAACTAGGCGATGAGCAGTTCTTC. It yields the protein CSVELGDEQFF.

This rearrangement joins TRBV19 to TRBJ2-1; 8 positions match TRBD1. Germline V gene sequence: CDR1 LNHDA, CDR2 SQIVND (reference sequence). CDR3 length: 14 amino acids. The V and J ends lost 1 base and 6 bases, in that order; junction bases with no gene match: 2. Here the CDR3 reads CASSIGQGANEQFF. Here the CDR3 DNA reads TGTGCCAGTAGTATAGGGCAGGGGGCCAATGAGCAGTTCTTC.

The CDR3 DNA reads TGTGCCAGCAGCCAAGATCGCGGGGGGCCGGGGACAGATACGCAGTATTTT. Residues: CASSQDRGGPGTDTQYF. The gene calls are TRBV3-1 (or the pseudogene TRBV3-2) and TRBJ2-3; 8 bases line up with TRBD2. Germline assignment: CDR1 LGHDT and CDR2 YNNKEL (reference sequence). The CDR3 extends over 17 amino acids. The ends lost 0 bases at V and 3 bases at J; junction bases unmatched: 8.

The chain employs TRBV7-3 and TRBJ1-1; weak D call: TRBD1 (6 bases). CDR1 and CDR2 (germline): SGHTA, FQGTGA. CDR3 length: 13 residues. V gave up 4 bases and J gave up 4 bases, with 10 bases separating them. The CDR3 loop reads CASSYTGSTEAFF. The CDR3 DNA reads as TGTGCCAGCAGCTACACAGGGAGCACTGAAGCTTTCTTT. The full variable domain, in which reference TRBV7-3 and TRBJ1-1 provide the parts outside the CDR3, is GAGVSQTPSNKVTEKGKYVELRCDPISGHTALYWYRQSLGQGPEFLIYFQGTGAADDSGLPNDRFFAVRPEGSVSTLKIQRTERGDSAVYLCASSYTGSTEAFFGQGTRLTVV.

This clone appeared a single time. V usage is TRBV27 and J usage is TRBJ2-1; possibly TRBD1 for D (7 bases). The germline gives CDR1 MNHEY, CDR2 SMNVEV (reference sequence). This CDR3 has 15 amino acids. V was trimmed by 5 bases and J by 6 bases, leaving 17 bases between them. In DNA form, the CDR3 reads TGTGCCAGCAGTGGGGGGACAGCTGTAATCAATGAGCAGTTCTTC. Translating it yields CASSGGTAVINEQFF.

The V call is TRBV28, the J call TRBJ1-3, with TRBD1 matching over 8 bases. With 2 bases clipped from V and 8 bases from J, the junction kept 5 bases outside the gene matches. Germline V lookup: CDR1 MDHEN, CDR2 SYDVKM. This CDR3 is built from 14 residues. In DNA, the CDR3 is TGTGCCAGCAGTTTAGGACAGGGTGGTTACACCATATATTTT. Its protein product is CASSLGQGGYTIYF.

The chain uses TRBV27 and TRBJ1-5; TRBD1 might be the D (6 bases). CDR3 length: 14 residues. The germline V and J ends were trimmed by 8 bases and 2 bases, with 13 bases remaining between them. CDR1 is MNHEY and CDR2 is SMNVEV in the germline V gene (reference sequence). The CDR3 region is CASGRRGGNQPQHF. The CDR3 DNA is TGTGCCAGCGGGCGCAGGGGCGGCAATCAGCCCCAGCATTTT.

This clone was observed a few times. The chain combines TRBV4-3 with TRBJ2-3, with 10 bases identical to TRBD2. This CDR3 spans 16 amino acids. The germline V gene has CDR1 LGHNA and CDR2 YSLEER. Trimming cost V 2 bases and J 1 base; bases outside gene matches: 3. The CDR3 DNA reads TGCGCCAGCAGCCAACTTAGCGGGGGGCGCACAGATACGCAGTATTTT. Translation: CASSQLSGGRTDTQYF.

The chain couples TRBV27 to TRBJ1-3; 9 bases are shared with TRBD1. Trimming removed 5 bases from V and 4 bases from J; junction bases left unmatched: 6. Germline loops: CDR1 MNHEY, CDR2 SMNVEV (reference sequence). This CDR3 has 15 amino acids. DNA of the CDR3: TGTGCCAGCAGTGCCCACAGGGGGCCGGGAAACACCATATATTTT. Translation: CASSAHRGPGNTIYF.

The genes are TRBV11-2 and TRBJ2-3; D uncertain. CDR3 length: 14 residues. Germline V gives CDR1 SGHAT, CDR2 FQNNGV. Trimming took off 1 base at V and 2 bases at J, with 7 bases between the two ends. Here the CDR3 DNA reads TGTGCCAGCAGCTTAGGGCACTACACAGATACGCAGTATTTT. This encodes CASSLGHYTDTQYF.

The V gene is TRBV30, the J gene TRBJ1-6; tentatively, D is TRBD1 (5 bases). V was trimmed by 4 bases and J by 10 bases, leaving 23 bases between them. This CDR3 is built from 16 residues. Per the germline V gene, CDR1 is GTSNPN and CDR2 is SVGIG (reference sequence). The DNA of the CDR3 is TGTGCCTGGACCTCGGGGGGACTTTTTAGAGGCTCACCCCTCCACTTT. This encodes CAWTSGGLFRGSPLHF.

J is TRBJ2-5 and V is TRBV7-2; possible D gene TRBD1, 6 bases. The germline V gene has CDR1 SGHTA and CDR2 FQGNSA. The CDR3 is 13 residues long. V gave up 5 bases and J gave up 4 bases, with 11 bases separating them. CDR3 coding DNA: TGTGCCAGCAGCCCCCGGGACACAGAGACCCAGTACTTC. Protein product: CASSPRDTETQYF.

The J gene is TRBJ2-2, the V gene TRBV11-3, with 9 bases that match TRBD2. Germline CDR1 is SGHNT and CDR2 is YENEEA. J gave up 6 bases and V 3 bases, and 11 bases lay outside the gene matches. CDR3 length: 17 amino acids. This chain's CDR3 is CASSFSPAGGPPGELFF. In nucleotides, the CDR3 is TGTGCCAGCAGCTTCTCCCCCGCGGGGGGGCCTCCCGGGGAGCTGTTTTTT.

The chain uses TRBV7-9 and TRBJ1-2; D is uncertain. V was pared by 1 base and J by 8 bases, with 5 bases between. Germline values: CDR1 SEHNR, CDR2 FQNEAQ (reference sequence). The CDR3 has 11 residues. The CDR3: CASSLGAGYTF. For the CDR3, the DNA is TGTGCCAGCAGCTTAGGGGCGGGCTACACCTTC.

The gene calls are TRBV13 and TRBJ2-5; 10 bases map to TRBD2. With V trimmed by 5 bases and J by 5 bases, 2 bases remained unmatched. Germline loops: CDR1 PRHDT, CDR2 FYEKMQ (reference sequence). The CDR3 is 13 amino acids. CDR3 protein: CASSSGGAETQYF. For the CDR3, the DNA is TGTGCCAGCAGCAGCGGGGGGGCGGAGACCCAGTACTTC.

This chain links TRBV19 with TRBJ1-2; weak D call: TRBD1 (5 bases). Germline CDR1 is LNHDA and CDR2 is SQIVND (reference sequence). V lost 7 bases, J lost 1 base, and 10 bases lay in between. The CDR3 is 13 residues long. CDR3 region: CASMGGDNYGYTF. As DNA, the CDR3 is TGTGCCAGTATGGGAGGGGATAACTATGGCTACACCTTC.

The chain carries TRBV25-1 and TRBJ2-1; 11 bases map to TRBD1. CDR3 length: 16 amino acids. Germline CDR1 MGHDK, CDR2 SYGVNS. V dropped 4 bases and J dropped 4; count of bases not matched to a gene: 6. The CDR3 DNA reads as TGTGCCAGCAGTGCCAGGACAGGGGGCGGTTACAATGAGCAGTTCTTC. Protein: CASSARTGGGYNEQFF. The entire variable domain, with the rest obtained from reference TRBV25-1 and TRBJ2-1, is as follows: EADIYQTPRYLVIGTGKKITLECSQTMGHDKMYWYQQDPGMELHLIHYSYGVNSTEKGDLSSESTVSRIRTEHFPLTLESARPSHTSQYLCASSARTGGGYNEQFFGPGTRLTVL.

CDR3 in amino acids: CASSLVGEQFF. The CDR3 nucleotides are TGTGCCAGCAGCTTGGTCGGGGAGCAGTTCTTC. V gene TRBV5-4 combines with J gene TRBJ2-1; D remains ambiguous. The CDR3 has 11 residues. Germline V gives CDR1 SGHNT, CDR2 YYREEE (reference sequence). Trimming removed 0 bases from V and 10 bases from J, with 5 bases in between.

This clone was seen only once. This CDR3 is CASSLGTGGWNQPQHF. The DNA of the CDR3 is TGTGCCAGCAGCTTAGGGACAGGAGGATGGAATCAGCCCCAGCATTTT. The rearrangement links TRBV7-9 to TRBJ1-5; 7 positions agree with TRBD1. Germline CDR1 and CDR2: SEHNR and FQNEAQ (reference sequence). V trimming: 1 base; J trimming: 4 bases; junction bases outside the gene matches: 7. The CDR3 is made up of 16 amino acids.

The chain carries TRBV15 and TRBJ2-1, with 9 bases identical to TRBD2. The V segment lost 0 bases and the J segment 7 bases; nucleotides outside the gene matches: 10. CDR1 is LNHNV and CDR2 is YYDKDF in the germline V gene (reference sequence). This CDR3 contains 17 residues. In DNA, the CDR3 is TGTGCCACCAGCAGAGACCTAGCGGGACTAGCAGGTAATGAGCAGTTCTTC. Translating gives CATSRDLAGLAGNEQFF.

V usage is TRBV14 and J usage is TRBJ2-7; TRBD1 matches at 10 bases. The CDR3 loop spans 17 amino acids. The V gene end was trimmed by 1 base and the J gene end by 4 bases; junction bases not matched to a gene: 10. CDR1 SGHDN and CDR2 FVKESK come from the germline V gene. The CDR3 protein is CASSQGHPGTGVYEQYF. In DNA form, the CDR3 reads TGTGCCAGCAGCCAAGGCCATCCCGGGACAGGGGTTTACGAGCAGTACTTC.

This CDR3 is CSAIRKPEAFF. The CDR3 nucleotides are TGCAGTGCTATCAGGAAACCTGAAGCTTTCTTT. V gene TRBV20-1 combines with J gene TRBJ1-1; no definite D call. Trimming took 4 bases from V and 6 from J, leaving 9 bases between them. The CDR3 extends over 11 amino acids. Germline-derived CDR1 and CDR2 are DFQATT and SNEGSKA (reference sequence).

This sequence joins TRBV2 and TRBJ1-2; D unresolved. Germline V lookup: CDR1 SNHLY, CDR2 FYNNEI. This CDR3 region has 9 residues. Trimming took off 7 bases at V and 8 bases at J, with 5 bases between the two ends. CDR3 region: CASMGGYTF. The DNA for the CDR3 is TGTGCCAGCATGGGCGGCTACACCTTC.

J is TRBJ1-6 and V is TRBV19; 7 bases align to TRBD1. The CDR3 sequence is 14 residues long. With V trimmed by 4 bases and J by 14 bases, 11 bases remained unmatched. Germline CDR1 is LNHDA and CDR2 is SQIVND (reference sequence). As DNA, the CDR3 is TGTGCCAGTAGTACTACAGGGGTCGGCAGGGCCCTCCACTTT. Translation: CASSTTGVGRALHF.